This T cell receptor beta chain was captured by sequencing in a study of naive and memory T cell subsets. An equimolar mix of two oligonucleotides served as the beta constant-region primer for TRBC1 and TRBC2. Nested alpha and beta constant-region primers with the SP2 primer drove four PCR rounds on ligated cDNA. An oligonucleotide with the SP2 primer and a 12-nucleotide UMI was ligated to the cDNA 3' end. MiXCR, run by TCRdb on the UMI-ligation and nested PCR reads, gives a single entry per CDR3 protein. This table holds 100,000 to 150,000 distinct CDR3 sequences, about 36% found once. CDR3 length equals 17 residues. CDR1 and CDR2 (germline): SGHDT, YYEEEE. Concerning this clonotype: Mismatch with germline at one junction end may stem from a read error.

The sequenced sample was central memory CD4+ T cells from blood. The source is a human donor in good health. The chain is built from TRBV5-6 and TRBJ1-3; D uncertain. The CDR3 spells CATSLGSTSHSGNTIYF. In DNA form, the CDR3 reads TGTGCCACCAGCTTGGGGTCGACGAGTCACTCTGGAAACACCATATATTTT.